This T cell receptor beta chain was identified in a study of monozygotic twins with inflammatory bowel disease. Broader study findings: Using the inverse Simpson index, IBD patients had lower TCRbeta diversity than healthy co-twins.

Turning to this clonotype: Antigen specificity is unknown.

Each CDR3 protein gets one entry in TCRdb, which reprocessed the 5' RACE reads and gives no DNA. The sample has some 160,000 distinct CDR3 sequences. Material for sequencing was blood. The sequence was collected from a human donor with ulcerative colitis or Crohn's disease, or a healthy co-twin of an affected twin (not recorded which).

The CDR3 sequence: CASSQVPLQSSGANVLTF. The V gene is TRBV4-3, the J gene TRBJ2-6; there is no DNA to check the TCRdb D call of TRBD1. The V gene's germline CDR1 is LGHNA and CDR2 YSLEER. CDR3 size: 18 residues.